A selection of T cell receptor beta chains follows, all from one sample in a study of technical replicates of blood from a few donors. TCRdb's table, derived via immunoSEQ multiplex PCR, lists solely in-frame clones and lacks some. The sample carries 11,000 to 15,000 clones, around 86% recorded once. The sample was PBMCs. All receptors come from a human donor in good health. Each CDR3 is given with its conserved first and last residue. The D gene is left open where the match is weak. Clone sizes are given selectively: once, few, many, or a class where the clone is expanded.

J: TRBJ2-1; size: -; D: TRBD1; V: TRBV9; CDR3: CASSPHTGQSYNEQFF; DNA: TGTGCCAGCAGCCCCCACACGGGACAGTCCTACAATGAGCAGTTCTTC
J: TRBJ2-1; size: -; D: TRBD2; V: TRBV7-3; CDR3: CASSLRLAGLNEQFF; DNA: TGTGCCAGCAGCTTACGACTAGCGGGATTGAATGAGCAGTTCTTC
J: TRBJ1-1; size: few; D: -; V: TRBV7-3; CDR3: CASSLQANTEAFF; DNA: TGTGCCAGCAGTTTACAGGCGAACACTGAAGCTTTCTTT
J: TRBJ2-5; size: -; D: TRBD2; V: TRBV7-9; CDR3: CASSSTTSGRVGETQYF; DNA: TGTGCCAGCAGCTCAACGACTAGCGGGAGGGTGGGAGAGACCCAGTACTTC
J: TRBJ2-1; size: once; D: TRBD2; V: TRBV5-1; CDR3: CASSLDGRASYEQFF; DNA: TGCGCCAGCAGCTTGGACGGGAGGGCCAGTTATGAGCAGTTCTTC
J: TRBJ2-5; size: -; D: TRBD1; V: TRBV5-6; CDR3: CASSIGQGAQETQYF; DNA: TGTGCCAGCAGCATCGGACAGGGGGCTCAGGAGACCCAGTACTTC
J: TRBJ2-7; size: -; D: TRBD1; V: TRBV19; CDR3: CASSPADRAEQYF; DNA: TGTGCCAGTAGTCCTGCGGACAGGGCCGAGCAGTACTTC
J: TRBJ1-2; size: -; D: TRBD1; V: TRBV6-5; CDR3: CASSLDRVAGYTF; DNA: TGTGCCAGCAGCCTGGACAGGGTTGCTGGCTACACCTTC
J: TRBJ1-2; size: -; D: -; V: TRBV30; CDR3: CAWTGGSRYGYTF; DNA: TGTGCCTGGACGGGGGGCTCTCGCTATGGCTACACCTTC
J: TRBJ2-7; size: -; D: TRBD1; V: TRBV7-9; CDR3: CASSPRDRAYEQYF; DNA: TGTGCCAGCAGTCCCCGGGACAGAGCCTACGAGCAGTACTTC
J: TRBJ1-1; size: -; D: -; V: TRBV27; CDR3: CASRTGTGYQAFF; DNA: TGTGCCAGCAGGACCGGCACGGGATACCAAGCTTTCTTT
J: TRBJ2-3; size: -; D: TRBD2; V: TRBV11-3; CDR3: CASSLGGSFGAGGDTQYF; DNA: TGTGCCAGCAGCTTAGGTGGGAGTTTCGGAGCGGGAGGAGATACGCAGTATTTT
J: TRBJ1-1; size: -; D: -; V: TRBV5-1; CDR3: CASSFVQGNTEAFF; DNA: TGCGCCAGCAGCTTCGTACAGGGGAACACTGAAGCTTTCTTT
J: TRBJ2-3; size: -; D: TRBD2; V: TRBV5-1; CDR3: CASKVNGGRPPDTQYF; DNA: TGCGCCAGCAAGGTCAATGGCGGGAGGCCCCCAGATACGCAGTATTTT
J: TRBJ2-7; size: -; D: TRBD1; V: TRBV7-9; CDR3: CASSLAAGTGEHEQYF; DNA: TGTGCCAGCAGCTTAGCGGCCGGGACAGGGGAACACGAGCAGTACTTC
J: TRBJ2-2; size: -; D: -; V: TRBV2; CDR3: CASSEGHTSNTGELFF; DNA: TGTGCCAGCAGTGAGGGACACACGTCGAACACCGGGGAGCTGTTTTTT
J: TRBJ1-5; size: -; D: -; V: TRBV10-3; CDR3: CAIGRGNQPQHF; DNA: TGTGCCATCGGCCGCGGGAATCAGCCCCAGCATTTT
J: TRBJ2-5; size: -; D: -; V: TRBV19; CDR3: CASSMGTQETQYF; DNA: TGTGCCAGTAGTATGGGGACACAAGAGACCCAGTACTTC
J: TRBJ2-6; size: -; D: -; V: TRBV19; CDR3: CASSTRTGSVPGANVLTF; DNA: TGTGCCAGTAGTACCCGAACAGGGTCGGTACCTGGGGCCAACGTCCTGACTTTC
J: TRBJ2-7; size: -; D: -; V: TRBV6-5; CDR3: CASSYGRDDYEQYF; DNA: TGTGCCAGCAGTTACGGCAGGGATGATTACGAGCAGTACTTC
J: TRBJ2-1; size: -; D: TRBD2; V: TRBV7-2; CDR3: CASSSRTSGRWGEQFF; DNA: TGTGCCAGCAGCTCCAGGACTAGCGGGAGGTGGGGCGAGCAGTTCTTC
J: TRBJ2-5; size: -; D: -; V: TRBV10-3; CDR3: CASGGRRVEQETQYF; DNA: TGTGCCTCAGGGGGGAGGCGGGTGGAACAAGAGACCCAGTACTTC
J: TRBJ2-1; size: -; D: TRBD2; V: TRBV11-2; CDR3: CASSPRGANEQFF; DNA: TGTGCCAGCAGCCCGCGGGGGGCCAATGAGCAGTTCTTC
J: TRBJ2-3; size: -; D: TRBD2; V: TRBV5-6; CDR3: CASSLYSSSGNTDTQYF; DNA: TGTGCCAGCAGCTTATACTCGTCTAGCGGGAACACAGATACGCAGTATTTT
J: TRBJ2-5; size: -; D: -; V: TRBV5-4; CDR3: CASSTRDTEETQYF; DNA: TGTGCCAGCAGCACACGGGACACCGAAGAGACCCAGTACTTC
J: TRBJ2-5; size: -; D: -; V: TRBV15; CDR3: CATSRGNMQETQYF; DNA: TGTGCCACCAGCCGGGGGAATATGCAAGAGACCCAGTACTTC
J: TRBJ2-3; size: -; D: -; V: TRBV9; CDR3: CASSIGGGALSTDTQYF; DNA: TGTGCCAGCAGCATAGGGGGGGGCGCCCTTAGCACAGATACGCAGTATTTT
J: TRBJ2-5; size: -; D: -; V: TRBV7-8; CDR3: CASSLGRPQGLTQETQYF; DNA: TGTGCCAGCAGCTTAGGGAGACCCCAGGGGCTGACACAAGAGACCCAGTACTTC
J: TRBJ2-7; size: -; D: -; V: TRBV15; CDR3: CATSSPLGGLYEQYF; DNA: TGTGCCACCAGCAGTCCTTTAGGGGGTCTATACGAGCAGTACTTC
J: TRBJ2-3; size: few; D: TRBD1; V: TRBV6-1; CDR3: CASSEFYGTDTDTQYF; DNA: TGTGCCAGCAGTGAATTCTACGGGACAGACACAGATACGCAGTATTTT
J: TRBJ2-5; size: -; D: -; V: TRBV7-9; CDR3: CASSLVARETQYF; DNA: TGTGCCAGCAGCTTAGTAGCGAGGGAGACCCAGTACTTC
J: TRBJ2-1; size: -; D: TRBD2; V: TRBV19; CDR3: CASKESSGGSYNEQFF; DNA: TGTGCCAGTAAAGAGTCTAGCGGGGGCTCCTACAATGAGCAGTTCTTC
J: TRBJ1-2; size: -; D: -; V: TRBV5-1; CDR3: CASSLSTGYDGYTF; DNA: TGCGCCAGCAGCCTCTCTACAGGCTACGATGGCTACACCTTC